These 25 T cell receptor beta chains share one sample of origin, sequenced in a study of T cell repertoires in cytomegalovirus infection. TCRdb ran MiXCR on the reads and lists one entry per CDR3 protein. This sample has roughly 68,000 distinct CDR3 sequences, with just over 20% found just once. These TCRs are of unknown antigen specificity. The specimen comprised CD8+ T cells from cultured PBMCs, sampled from culture after CMV antigen stimulation. The receptor source for this set is a human donor in good health (CMV status not recorded). Some clones in this sample may be carry-over from other donors' samples.

The rearrangement uses TRBV15 and TRBJ2-1; 9 bases fit TRBD2. The CDR3 runs to 18 residues. Germline V CDR1 and CDR2: LNHNV, YYDKDF (reference sequence). The V and J ends lost 8 bases and 0 bases, in that order; junction bases with no gene match: 14. CDR3 DNA: TGTGCCACCGGGGGGCTAGCGGGGATACCGAGCTCCTACAATGAGCAGTTCTTC. Translation gives CATGGLAGIPSSYNEQFF.

The chain links TRBV7-2 to TRBJ2-3, with TRBD2 as a possible D gene (6 bases). V lost 3 bases and J lost 5, with 21 bases in between. The CDR3 is 17 residues long. Germline V lookup: CDR1 SGHTA, CDR2 FQGNSA. CDR3 DNA: TGTGCCAGCAGCTTCTCGCGGGGTCGGTTCTTGGGAGATACGCAGTATTTT. It translates to CASSFSRGRFLGDTQYF.

There are a few counts of this clonotype. This chain connects TRBV6-6 to TRBJ2-1; D gene uncertain. This CDR3 is 14 amino acids long. Germline CDR1 MNHNY, CDR2 SVGAGI (reference sequence). V was pared by 4 bases and J by 6 bases, with 13 bases between. In nucleotides, the CDR3 is TGTGCCAGCAGTTCTGTAATGGGTCTCAATGAGCAGTTCTTC. Amino acid sequence: CASSSVMGLNEQFF.

The chain combines TRBV6-2 or TRBV6-3 with TRBJ2-2, with 7 bases identical to TRBD1. The CDR3 consists of 16 residues. Germline V gives CDR1 MNHEY, CDR2 SVGEGT. V was clipped by 7 bases and J by 4 bases; unmatched bases: 12. The CDR3 is CASILRQGDSTGELFF. The CDR3 DNA reads TGTGCCAGCATCCTCCGACAGGGTGATTCCACCGGGGAGCTGTTTTTT.

This chain connects TRBV2 to TRBJ2-7; TRBD1 matches at 7 bases. The CDR3 length is 15 residues. The trim removed 7 bases at V and 2 bases at J, leaving 11 bases unmatched. Germline assignment: CDR1 SNHLY and CDR2 FYNNEI. The CDR3 loop is CASNRARDRAYEQYF. CDR3 bases: TGTGCCAGCAATCGAGCCCGGGACAGAGCCTACGAGCAGTACTTC.

The table lists this clonotype with a few counts. This clone may be a read error of a much larger clone one base away. Since no conserved phenylalanine or tryptophan closes the CDR3, a read error is the likely cause. V and J are TRBV7-2 and TRBJ1-2; D gene unclear. The CDR3 is made up of 15 amino acids. Per the germline V gene, CDR1 is SGHTA and CDR2 is FQGNSA. V lost 0 bases to trimming and J lost 2 bases, with 10 bases between them. The chain's CDR3 is CASSLAADGNYGYTL. CDR3 in DNA: TGTGCCAGCAGCTTAGCAGCAGACGGGAACTATGGCTACACCTTA.

V gene TRBV11-2 combines with J gene TRBJ1-6, with 9 bases that match TRBD1. This CDR3 comprises 15 residues. CDR1 is SGHAT and CDR2 is FQNNGV in the germline V gene. V trimming: 2 bases; J trimming: 14 bases; junction bases outside the gene matches: 10. The CDR3 DNA reads TGTGCCAGCAGCTTACGGACAGGGGATCTACAGACCCTCCACTTT. As protein: CASSLRTGDLQTLHF.

This chain joins TRBV14 and TRBJ1-4; unclear D gene. The germline CDR1 and CDR2 sequences are SGHDN and FVKESK. The ends were cut back, 1 base at V and 6 bases at J, with 27 bases in the middle. CDR3 size: 20 residues. This CDR3 reads CASSQADFRSRPVTHEKLFF. For the CDR3, the DNA is TGTGCCAGCAGCCAAGCTGACTTTCGGTCGCGACCCGTGACCCATGAAAAACTGTTTTTT.

The chain joins TRBV7-6 to TRBJ2-1; TRBD2 is a possible D gene (5 bases). Germline assignment: CDR1 SGHVS and CDR2 FNYEAQ. The V end was cut by 5 bases, the J end by 5 bases, with 22 bases between. The CDR3 runs to 17 residues. The CDR3 DNA sequence: TGTGCCAGCAGCCCGGATTCGAATCTTCGAGGGAACAATGAGCAGTTCTTC. It codes for CASSPDSNLRGNNEQFF.

The chain combines TRBV15 with TRBJ1-2, with D possibly being TRBD1 (6 bases). Germline V gives CDR1 LNHNV, CDR2 YYDKDF (reference sequence). The CDR3 is made up of 16 amino acids. With 0 bases removed from V and 2 bases from J, the gap between germline ends came to 13 bases. As DNA, the CDR3 is TGTGCCACCAGCAGAGATATGCCAGGGGACAACTATGGCTACACCTTC. Its translation is CATSRDMPGDNYGYTF.

A few counts support this clonotype. The chain links TRBV7-2 to TRBJ1-2; 8 bases map to TRBD1. Trimming removed 6 bases from V and 4 bases from J; junction bases left unmatched: 7. The germline V gene has CDR1 SGHTA and CDR2 FQGNSA. The CDR3 has 14 amino acids. In DNA form, the CDR3 reads TGTGCCAGCAGGGGGACAGGCGGCAGCTATGGCTACACCTTC. It specifies CASRGTGGSYGYTF.

V and J are TRBV7-2 and TRBJ2-7; 8 bases match TRBD2. From germline, CDR1 is SGHTA and CDR2 FQGNSA. Trimming removed 5 bases from V and 0 bases from J; junction bases left unmatched: 6. CDR3 length: 15 residues. The CDR3 is CASSAGLAISYEQYF. The CDR3 DNA is TGTGCCAGCAGCGCCGGACTAGCCATCTCCTACGAGCAGTACTTC. The whole variable domain, filled in from reference TRBV7-2 and TRBJ2-7, reads GAGVSQSPSNKVTEKGKDVELRCDPISGHTALYWYRQSLGQGLEFLIYFQGNSAPDKSGLPSDRFSAERTGGSVSTLTIQRTQQEDSAVYLCASSAGLAISYEQYFGPGTRLTVT.

The chain couples TRBV7-6 to TRBJ2-1; D not resolved. Germline V CDR1 and CDR2: SGHVS, FNYEAQ. This CDR3 comprises 12 residues. The V gene lost 1 base and the J gene lost 7 bases, with 5 bases spanning the gap. Written as DNA, the CDR3 is TGTGCCAGCAGCTTAGGATGGAATGAGCAGTTCTTC. Its translation is CASSLGWNEQFF.

This chain connects TRBV7-2 to TRBJ2-1; tentative D call: TRBD1 (5 bases). Looked up from germline, CDR1 is SGHTA and CDR2 is FQGNSA. CDR3 length: 16 amino acids. V was cut by 3 bases and J by 2 bases, with 14 bases left in between. CDR3 in DNA: TGTGCCAGCAGCTTTTCCCGCTGGGGCCCCTACAATGAGCAGTTCTTC. Residues: CASSFSRWGPYNEQFF. The full variable domain, in which reference TRBV7-2 and TRBJ2-1 provide the parts outside the CDR3, is GAGVSQSPSNKVTEKGKDVELRCDPISGHTALYWYRQSLGQGLEFLIYFQGNSAPDKSGLPSDRFSAERTGGSVSTLTIQRTQQEDSAVYLCASSFSRWGPYNEQFFGPGTRLTVL.

This clonotype was counted between two and nine times. The chain combines TRBV7-8 with TRBJ1-1; D is undetermined. CDR1 and CDR2 from the germline V gene are SGHVS and FQNEAQ. V was clipped by 4 bases and J by 0 bases, with 6 bases between them. The CDR3 loop spans 13 amino acids. In nucleotides, the CDR3 is TGTGCCAGCAGCTCCCCGGTGAACACTGAAGCTTTCTTT. Residues: CASSSPVNTEAFF.

The rearrangement links TRBV7-9 to TRBJ2-7; TRBD2 aligns across 8 bases. The junction had 4 bases not matched to a gene; V was cut back by 5 bases and J by 4 bases. Germline V gene data show CDR1 as SEHNR and CDR2 as FQNEAQ (reference sequence). CDR3 length equals 13 residues. CDR3 protein: CASSPRGEYEQYF. The CDR3 DNA is TGTGCCAGCAGCCCGCGGGGGGAGTACGAGCAGTACTTC.

This clonotype showed up just a few times. This chain uses TRBV7-8 with TRBJ2-5, with TRBD2 matching over 7 bases. The V segment lost 4 bases and the J segment 2 bases; nucleotides outside the gene matches: 4. CDR3 length: 14 residues. CDR1 and CDR2 (germline): SGHVS, FQNEAQ. The CDR3 sequence: CASSSFGGQETQYF. The CDR3 DNA is TGTGCCAGCAGCTCGTTCGGGGGGCAAGAGACCCAGTACTTC.

The chain employs TRBV7-8 and TRBJ2-3; D is perhaps TRBD1 (6 bases). Trimming cost V 5 bases and J 0 bases, with 12 bases left between them. The CDR3 has 15 amino acids. From germline, CDR1 is SGHVS and CDR2 FQNEAQ. The CDR3 loop is CASSTTGLSTDTQYF. CDR3 DNA: TGTGCCAGCAGCACCACAGGGCTTAGCACAGATACGCAGTATTTT.

The rearrangement joins TRBV6-1 to TRBJ1-4; D gene unclear. The CDR3 has 13 amino acids. Between the trimmed V and J ends, which lost 8 bases and 0 bases, there was a span of 7 bases. The germline V gene has CDR1 MNHNS and CDR2 SASEGT. The CDR3 region has the DNA TGTGCCAGCCGTTGGGCAACTAATGAAAAACTGTTTTTT. Amino acid sequence: CASRWATNEKLFF.

This clonotype was detected a few times. The rearrangement links TRBV9 to TRBJ2-1; a possible D gene is TRBD1 (5 bases). Per the germline V gene, CDR1 is SGDLS and CDR2 is YYNGEE. This CDR3 is 10 amino acids long. Trimming removed 7 bases from V and 10 bases from J, with 9 bases in between. The CDR3: CASGPGEQFF. The CDR3 region has the DNA TGTGCCAGCGGCCCAGGGGAGCAGTTCTTC. The variable domain in full, with the rest retrieved from reference TRBV9 and TRBJ2-1, is DSGVTQTPKHLITATGQRVTLRCSPRSGDLSVYWYQQSLDQGLQFLIQYYNGEERAKGNILERFSAQQFPDLHSELNLSSLELGDSALYFCASGPGEQFFGPGTRLTVL.

This clonotype was seen a handful of times. At one end the junction does not follow the germline gene, possibly because of a read error. The V call is TRBV27, the J call TRBJ1-1, with D tentatively TRBD1 (6 bases). This CDR3 is built from 15 residues. Germline-derived CDR1 and CDR2 are MNHEY and SMNVEV (reference sequence). CDR3 sequence (DNA): TGTGCTAGCAGCCTGACAGGAGCCATGAACACTGAAGCTTTCTTT. Protein sequence: CASSLTGAMNTEAFF.

This clonotype was detected a few times. The chain uses TRBV7-6 and TRBJ2-5; D is perhaps TRBD1 or TRBD2 (5 bases each). CDR3 length equals 16 residues. The V end lost 0 bases, the J end lost 7 bases, and 18 bases lay between the germline ends. Germline V CDR1 and CDR2: SGHVS, FNYEAQ. The CDR3 sequence: CASSLAGRQSSGTQYF. CDR3 DNA: TGTGCCAGCAGCTTAGCTGGACGACAGTCCAGCGGGACCCAGTACTTC.

The chain uses TRBV7-8 and TRBJ1-4; D is possibly TRBD1 (5 bases). The CDR3 sequence is 11 residues long. Trimming shortened V by 9 bases and J by 10 bases, and 12 bases separated the two germline ends. Germline CDR1 is SGHVS and CDR2 is FQNEAQ. The CDR3 loop reads CASQTGGKLFF. The CDR3 DNA reads as TGTGCCAGTCAAACAGGAGGAAAACTGTTTTTT.

This clonotype was counted between two and nine times. This chain links TRBV7-8 with TRBJ2-3, with D possibly TRBD1 on 6 matching bases. The V end lost 4 bases, the J end lost 6 bases, and 14 bases lay between the germline ends. Germline lookup yields CDR1 SGHVS and CDR2 FQNEAQ. The CDR3 loop spans 14 amino acids. The DNA of the CDR3 is TGTGCCAGCAGCTCTTCAGGGGCCCCCGATACGCAGTATTTT. It encodes CASSSSGAPDTQYF. The full variable domain, with the rest looked up from reference TRBV7-8 and TRBJ2-3, is GAGVSQSPRYKVAKRGQDVALRCDPISGHVSLFWYQQALGQGPEFLTYFQNEAQLDKSGLPSDRFFAERPEGSVSTLKIQRTQQEDSAVYLCASSSSGAPDTQYFGPGTRLTVL.

The gene calls are TRBV9 and TRBJ1-2; 10 bases are shared with TRBD1. The CDR3 runs to 15 residues. J was trimmed by 2 bases and V by 4 bases; bases with no gene match: 5. Per the germline V gene, CDR1 is SGDLS and CDR2 is YYNGEE. The CDR3 is CASSPGTGENYGYTF. DNA of the CDR3: TGTGCCAGCAGCCCCGGGACAGGGGAAAACTATGGCTACACCTTC.